This T cell receptor beta chain was retrieved from a study of OX40 agonist ivuxolimab in advanced cancers. Study conclusions and caveats: Within 6 weeks, CD4+ and CD8+ blood T cells expanded clonally at 0.1 to 3.0 mg/kg.

On this clone itself: As yet, its antigen is unknown.

The CDR3 loop spans 16 amino acids. Trimming removed 6 bases at V and 0 bases at J, with 15 bases between. In germline, CDR1 is MDHEN, CDR2 SYDVKM. Autoimmune disease history or systemic immunosuppression was exclusionary. Sampling times: baseline, cycle 4 day 1, cycle 7 day 1. This table comes from immunoSEQ multiplex PCR, and its TCRdb copy is limited to in-frame clones, with some not included. Among tens of thousands of clones, roughly 84% were seen once, and the ten largest hold 9.9%. The sequencing here drew on CD4+ or CD8+ T cells sorted from blood, taken in a trial of the OX40 agonist ivuxolimab. This clonotype originated in an adult with an advanced solid tumor such as melanoma, head and neck, liver or kidney cancer. J is TRBJ1-3 and V is TRBV28, with unresolved D. The CDR3 sequence: CASSPSGSFSGNTIYF. The CDR3, as DNA: TGTGCCAGCAGCCCGTCAGGCAGCTTCTCTGGAAACACCATATATTTT.